The entry that follows covers one TCR beta chain sequence. The antigen is not known. The record originates from a study of cytotoxic CD8 clonotypes in ibrutinib-treated CLL. Study in general: Mean productive templates were around 260,000; mean productive rearrangements were roughly 94,000.

Notes on the study in general: In sustained-remission versus progressing patients, sampling times differed.

Method: immunoSEQ multiplex PCR; TCRdb's copy keeps in-frame clones and lacks some. The sample consists of 130,000 to 150,000 clones, around three quarters of them appearing once. The CDR3 has 16 residues. Germline V gives CDR1 SGHRS, CDR2 YFSETQ. Trimming stripped 4 bases from V and 7 bases from J, with 20 bases between. Investigators sourced 1.5 to 2.5 micrograms of genomic DNA from cryopreserved PBMCs for TCR beta libraries. This receptor was taken from a human donor with chronic lymphocytic leukemia. This chain links TRBV5-1 with TRBJ1-4; D is unclear. The sequenced sample was PBMCs, obtained after 12 months of ibrutinib treatment. The CDR3 nucleotides are TGCGCCAGCAGCACGAACGGTGTGGAAGCGTCTGAAAAACTGTTTTTT. It specifies CASSTNGVEASEKLFF.